This TCR beta chain was documented in a study of T cell responses to AZD1222 COVID-19 vaccine. TCRdb keeps only in-frame clones here, not all; method: immunoSEQ multiplex PCR. There are some 170,000 clones in the sample; 90% to 95% occur only once, and approximately 0.97% lies in the top ten. CDR3 length: 16 residues. CDR1 is SGHDT and CDR2 is YYEEEE in the germline V gene. V lost 4 bases to trimming and J lost 6 bases, with 19 bases between them. The V and J genes are TRBV5-6 and TRBJ2-2; maybe TRBD2 (5 bases). Sequences were derived from peripheral blood, sampled on day 0 of AZD1222 vaccination. This clonotype was obtained from an adult in good health. The CDR3, as DNA: TGTGCCAGCAGCCCCCGAGGGCCTACTTTTGCCGGGGAGCTGTTTTTT. It encodes CASSPRGPTFAGELFF.